This T cell receptor beta chain derives from a study of beta chain features in type 1 diabetes. Study in general: There was similarity between patients and healthy donors in age, gender and cell yields.

This CDR3 has 15 amino acids. Trimming took off 2 bases at V and 4 bases at J, with 12 bases between the two ends. Per the germline V gene, CDR1 is SGHTA and CDR2 is FQGNSA. cDNA synthesis used the whole RNA isolate, giving expressed TCRB sequences. The method was immunoSEQ multiplex PCR; TCRdb's version includes in-frame clones alone and lacks a portion of them. Of 250,000 to 300,000 clones listed, 24% are singletons. Sorting of CD4+ naive, central memory, regulatory and stem cell-like memory cells was performed via CD45RO/CCR7/CD25/CD127/CD95/CD27. Study findings and constraints: Comparison showed that naive, central memory and Treg TCRB repertoires appeared more similar among patients than among healthy donors. Whether HLA type affects TCRB rearrangement stayed undetermined in the present work. All four CD4+ subsets of Type 1 diabetes patients contained TCRB CDR3s that were moderately but significantly shorter.

Regarding this clone: The antigen remains undetermined.

This TCR was sampled from a woman aged 30 to 39 with type 1 diabetes. Sequenced material: naive CD4+ T cells from blood. This rearrangement joins TRBV7-2 to TRBJ1-3; D is unresolved. CDR3 DNA sequence: TGTGCCAGCAGCTTAAGGCGGGCGGTCGGAAACACCATATATTTT. Its translation is CASSLRRAVGNTIYF. The full variable domain, rest sourced from reference TRBV7-2 and TRBJ1-3, is GAGVSQSPSNKVTEKGKDVELRCDPISGHTALYWYRQSLGQGLEFLIYFQGNSAPDKSGLPSDRFSAERTGGSVSTLTIQRTQQEDSAVYLCASSLRRAVGNTIYFGEGSWLTVV.